These 23 T cell receptor beta chains were sequenced from one sample in a study of beta chain features in type 1 diabetes. General study results and limits: In all four CD4+ subsets, TCRB CDR3 length was significantly, moderately reduced in type 1 diabetes.

Reverse transcribing all isolated RNA meant expressed TCRB transcripts were sequenced. Repertoires were generated with immunoSEQ multiplex PCR, while TCRdb's copy carries only in-frame clones and drops some. Among more than 300,000 clones listed, around 8.5% were seen once. These receptors are not linked to any known antigen. Material for sequencing was central memory CD4+ T cells from blood. These receptors were collected from a man between 25 and 39 years old with type 1 diabetes.

The chain recombines TRBV18 with TRBJ2-2; D remains unclear. Trimming took 6 bases from V and 4 from J, leaving 9 bases between them. Germline values: CDR1 KGHSH, CDR2 LQKENI. CDR3 length: 13 residues. CDR3 DNA sequence: TGTGCCAGCTCCACCGATAGCACCGGGGAGCTGTTTTTT. This codes for CASSTDSTGELFF.

This clone was found many times. This chain uses TRBV18 with TRBJ1-5, with TRBD1 matching over 7 bases. The CDR3 is made up of 15 amino acids. Germline V gene data show CDR1 as KGHSH and CDR2 as LQKENI. Germline trimming cut 2 bases from V and 4 bases from J; bases unmatched to any gene: 5. CDR3 region: CASSPGGGQNQPQHF. Written as DNA, the CDR3 is TGTGCCAGCTCACCAGGAGGGGGCCAGAATCAGCCCCAGCATTTT.

The chain combines TRBV6-6 with TRBJ1-2; D not certain. The CDR3 has 12 residues. Trimming took off 6 bases at V and 3 bases at J, with 8 bases between the two ends. Looked up from germline, CDR1 is MNHNY and CDR2 is SVGAGI (reference sequence). The CDR3 DNA is TGTGCCAGCAGCACCGGAGACTATGGCTACACCTTC. It yields the protein CASSTGDYGYTF.

This clone turned up a few times. The rearrangement uses TRBV18 and TRBJ1-5; 7 bases are a match to TRBD1. Germline CDR1 reads KGHSH; CDR2 reads LQKENI. The junction had 9 bases not matched to a gene; V was cut back by 5 bases and J by 5 bases. The CDR3 has 15 amino acids. The CDR3 DNA follows: TGTGCCAGCTCAGTCCAGGACAGGACCGATCAGCCCCAGCATTTT. Its protein is CASSVQDRTDQPQHF.

This clone was seen a few times. The rearrangement joins TRBV19 to TRBJ1-4; D not resolved. Germline CDR1 is LNHDA and CDR2 is SQIVND (reference sequence). V was clipped by 6 bases and J by 0 bases, with 11 bases between them. The CDR3 consists of 15 residues. The CDR3 nucleotides are TGTGCCAGTAGGACCGCCATCACAACTAATGAAAAACTGTTTTTT. Its translation: CASRTAITTNEKLFF.

This chain links TRBV28 with TRBJ1-5; possibly TRBD1 for D (5 bases). Trimming stripped 6 bases from V and 0 bases from J, with 18 bases between. Germline CDR1 is MDHEN and CDR2 is SYDVKM. This CDR3 is built from 17 residues. Here the CDR3 DNA reads TGTGCCAGCAGCTCAAACTCGGGGCCATATAGCAATCAGCCCCAGCATTTT. Amino acids: CASSSNSGPYSNQPQHF.

The V gene is TRBV30, the J gene TRBJ1-2; D is ambiguous. Germline V gene lookup returns CDR1 GTSNPN and CDR2 SVGIG (reference sequence). V lost 3 bases and J 5 bases, leaving 13 bases between the germline ends. This CDR3 has 13 amino acids. CDR3 region: CAWRQNGRYGYTF. The CDR3 DNA follows: TGTGCCTGGAGACAGAACGGCCGATATGGCTACACCTTC.

This clone showed up just a few times. J is TRBJ1-2 and V is TRBV25-1; D remains unclear. The CDR3 runs to 12 residues. The V and J ends lost 1 base and 7 bases respectively, with 7 bases between them. Germline V CDR1 and CDR2: MGHDK, SYGVNS. The chain's CDR3 is CASSESTLGYTF. As DNA, the CDR3 is TGTGCCAGCAGTGAATCGACACTTGGCTACACCTTC.

The CDR3 protein is CASSLRGGRTDTQYF. Written as DNA, the CDR3 is TGCGCCAGCAGCCTGCGGGGGGGCCGCACAGATACGCAGTATTTT. The V gene is TRBV4-3, the J gene TRBJ2-3; the match to TRBD2 covers 9 bases. CDR3 length: 15 amino acids. Germline V lookup: CDR1 LGHNA, CDR2 YSLEER. The trim removed 4 bases at V and 1 base at J, leaving 3 bases unmatched.

There are a few counts of this clone. J is TRBJ2-7 and V is TRBV7-9, with D unclear. The CDR3 spans 14 residues. Germline CDR1 reads SEHNR; CDR2 reads FQNEAQ (reference sequence). V gave up 0 bases and J gave up 6 bases, with 12 bases separating them. The CDR3 region has the DNA TGTGCCAGCAGCTTAGCGTTGGAGCATGGCGAGCAGTACTTC. Its protein is CASSLALEHGEQYF.

A few counts support this clone. This sequence joins TRBV28 and TRBJ1-6, with 9 bases fitting TRBD1. CDR3 length equals 15 residues. Trimming took 6 bases from V and 10 from J; bases not matched to a gene: 10. Per germline, CDR1 MDHEN and CDR2 SYDVKM. The CDR3 sequence: CASRGQGSYGSPLHF. For the CDR3, the DNA is TGTGCCAGCAGGGGACAGGGATCTTATGGATCACCCCTCCACTTT.

This clone showed up just a few times. V and J are TRBV5-1 and TRBJ2-5; 12 bases map to TRBD1. The CDR3 totals 16 residues. The trim removed 3 bases at V and 1 base at J, leaving 4 bases unmatched. The germline CDR1 and CDR2 sequences are SGHRS and YFSETQ. The CDR3 DNA follows: TGCGCCAGCAGCTCGGGACAGGGGGCGTCCCAAGAGACCCAGTACTTC. Translating it yields CASSSGQGASQETQYF.

This clone has just a few counts. The rearrangement uses TRBV2 and TRBJ2-1; D gene ambiguous. Per the germline V gene, CDR1 is SNHLY and CDR2 is FYNNEI. This CDR3 has 13 residues. Trimming removed 5 bases at V and 5 bases at J, with 10 bases between. The CDR3, as DNA: TGTGCCAGCAGTTTAACCCGCGACAATGAGCAGTTCTTC. Protein: CASSLTRDNEQFF.

This clone has just a few counts. The rearrangement joins TRBV5-4 to TRBJ2-4; the D gene is possibly TRBD2 (5 bases). The germline gives CDR1 SGHNT, CDR2 YYREEE (reference sequence). CDR3 length: 16 residues. V shed 3 bases and J shed 1 base, with 14 bases lying between them. The CDR3 is CASSSGGGGAKNIQYF. Here the CDR3 DNA reads TGTGCCAGCAGCTCAGGAGGCGGTGGGGCCAAAAACATTCAGTACTTC.

This chain connects TRBV7-2 to TRBJ2-3; the match to TRBD1 covers 8 bases. In germline, CDR1 is SGHTA, CDR2 FQGNSA. The CDR3 is 15 amino acids. Unmatched junction bases numbered 5, after V lost 1 base and J lost 5 bases. In DNA, the CDR3 is TGTGCCAGCAGCTTAGTTCCAGGGGGCATAGATACGCAGTATTTT. It is translated as CASSLVPGGIDTQYF.

In this sample, this clone turned up a few times. The chain combines TRBV5-1 with TRBJ2-5; D may be TRBD1 (6 bases). With 8 bases removed from V and 2 bases from J, the gap between germline ends came to 16 bases. The CDR3 loop spans 14 amino acids. Germline lookup yields CDR1 SGHRS and CDR2 YFSETQ. In DNA form, the CDR3 reads TGCGCCAGTTACCGGACAGATCCTCAAGAGACCCAGTACTTC. Translating it yields CASYRTDPQETQYF.

CDR3 sequence reads: CASSQQGGNEKLFF. Written as DNA, the CDR3 is TGTGCCAGCAGCCAACAGGGCGGTAATGAAAAACTGTTTTTT. This rearrangement joins TRBV7-8 to TRBJ1-4; D is possibly TRBD1 (6 bases). Trimming shortened V by 5 bases and J by 4 bases, and 11 bases separated the two germline ends. CDR1 SGHVS and CDR2 FQNEAQ come from the germline V gene. This CDR3 region has 14 residues.

The table lists this clone with a few counts. V is TRBV13 and J is TRBJ2-5, with D unresolved. The germline V gene has CDR1 PRHDT and CDR2 FYEKMQ (reference sequence). V was cut by 5 bases and J by 9 bases, with 19 bases left in between. The CDR3 length is 14 residues. The CDR3 sequence is CASSRRAAPSAQYF. The CDR3 coding sequence is TGTGCCAGCAGCCGCCGGGCCGCCCCCTCGGCCCAGTACTTC. Full variable domain (rest looked up from reference TRBV13 and TRBJ2-5): AAGVIQSPRHLIKEKRETATLKCYPIPRHDTVYWYQQGPGQDPQFLISFYEKMQSDKGSIPDRFSAQQFSDYHSELNMSSLELGDSALYFCASSRRAAPSAQYFGPGTRLLVL.

The V gene is TRBV6-5, the J gene TRBJ1-1; D not certain. Germline V gene data show CDR1 as MNHEY and CDR2 as SVGAGI. The CDR3 has 14 residues. V shed 0 bases and J shed 3 bases, with 8 bases lying between them. CDR3 sequence: CASSYSGTYTEAFF. The CDR3 coding sequence is TGTGCCAGCAGTTACTCAGGCACTTACACTGAAGCTTTCTTT.

This clone was seen more than once but under ten times. This sequence joins TRBV18 and TRBJ2-5; 9 bases fit TRBD2. Near its end, the DNA agrees better with TRBJ2-7, so the J call may be wrong. The V gene's germline CDR1 is KGHSH and CDR2 LQKENI. The length of the CDR3 is 16 residues. This chain's CDR3 is CASSPPQGGGAGEQYF. The DNA for the CDR3 is TGTGCCAGCTCACCCCCCCAGGGCGGGGGGGCAGGCGAGCAGTACTTC.

This chain joins TRBV5-1 and TRBJ1-4, with TRBD1 identical over 7 bases. CDR1 and CDR2 (germline): SGHRS, YFSETQ. V shed 0 bases, J shed 8 bases, and the junction held 4 bases outside the gene matches. The CDR3 has 14 residues. CDR3 amino acids: CASSLDRGDEKLFF. CDR3 DNA: TGCGCCAGCAGCTTGGACAGGGGAGACGAAAAACTGTTTTTT.

The chain couples TRBV11-2 to TRBJ2-2; D is undetermined. With 3 bases removed from V and 2 bases from J, the gap between germline ends came to 10 bases. Germline V gene sequence: CDR1 SGHAT, CDR2 FQNNGV. The CDR3 contains 15 residues. The CDR3 region has the DNA TGTGCCAGCAGCTTGGAAGGGCGCAACACCGGGGAGCTGTTTTTT. Its translation: CASSLEGRNTGELFF. Together with reference TRBV11-2 and TRBJ2-2, the CDR3 gives the full variable domain: EAGVAQSPRYKIIEKRQSVAFWCNPISGHATLYWYQQILGQGPKLLIQFQNNGVVDDSQLPKDRFSAERLKGVDSTLKIQPAKLEDSAVYLCASSLEGRNTGELFFGEGSRLTVL.

This clone appeared a few times. The chain combines TRBV2 with TRBJ2-6; D is unclear. This CDR3 is 13 amino acids long. Per the germline V gene, CDR1 is SNHLY and CDR2 is FYNNEI. V was cut by 9 bases and J by 0 bases, with 6 bases left in between. Here the CDR3 DNA reads TGTGCCAGGGCGGTCTCTGGGGCCAACGTCCTGACTTTC. Translating gives CARAVSGANVLTF.